The entry that follows covers one T cell receptor (beta chain) sequence. Its antigen remains unknown. Following extraction, RNA underwent reverse transcription to cDNA, which served as the sequencing template. Some clones are missing from TCRdb's copy, which holds only in-frame ones; the method was immunoSEQ multiplex PCR. The table includes about 180,000 clones, roughly 66% detected once. From alopecia areata patients, lesional scalp punch biopsies and peripheral blood were collected. The sample originates from a study of CD8+ T cells in alopecia areata. Whole-study context: Twice a day, 5 to 10 mg of oral tofacitinib was administered to treated patients.

The CDR3 contains 14 residues. J lost 2 bases, V lost 7 bases, and 2 bases had no gene match. The germline V gene encodes CDR1 LGHNT and CDR2 FRNRAP. Study outcomes and limitations: There were also resident alphabeta T cells of normal skin sequenced in scalp samples. Lesional scalp displayed greater clonality than normal scalp, most notably in alopecia totalis/universalis.

The sequence came from a human donor with alopecia areata. The sample was CD8+ T cells sorted from blood, taken at week 0. The genes are TRBV12-5 and TRBJ2-7, with 13 bases lining up with TRBD2. The CDR3 nucleotides read TGTGCTAGTGAAACTAGCGGGGGGGCCTACGAGCAGTACTTC. Protein sequence: CASETSGGAYEQYF.